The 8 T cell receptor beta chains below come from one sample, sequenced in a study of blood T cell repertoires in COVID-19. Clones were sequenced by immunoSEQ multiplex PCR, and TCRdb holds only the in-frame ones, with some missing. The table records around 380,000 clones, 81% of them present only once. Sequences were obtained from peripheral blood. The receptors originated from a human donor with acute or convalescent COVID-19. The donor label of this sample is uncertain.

CDR3 bases: TGTGCCAGTAGTATCAGGGCCCCCAAAAACATTCAGTACTTC. Residues: CASSIRAPKNIQYF. This sequence joins TRBV19 and TRBJ2-4; D possibly corresponds to TRBD1 (5 bases). The CDR3 is made up of 14 amino acids. Trimming shortened V by 3 bases and J by 2 bases, and 8 bases separated the two germline ends. Germline V CDR1 and CDR2: LNHDA, SQIVND (reference sequence). The full variable domain, completed using reference TRBV19 and TRBJ2-4, is DGGITQSPKYLFRKEGQNVTLSCEQNLNHDAMYWYRQDPGQGLRLIYYSQIVNDFQKGDIAEGYSVSREKKESFPLTVTSAQKNPTAFYLCASSIRAPKNIQYFGAGTRLSVL.

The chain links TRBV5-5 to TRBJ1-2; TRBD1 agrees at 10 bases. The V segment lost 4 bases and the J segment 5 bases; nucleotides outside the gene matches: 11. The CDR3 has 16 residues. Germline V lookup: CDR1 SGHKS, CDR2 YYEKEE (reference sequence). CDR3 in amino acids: CASSPTGGSTPYGYTF. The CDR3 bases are TGTGCCAGCAGCCCGACAGGGGGCAGTACCCCGTATGGCTACACCTTC.

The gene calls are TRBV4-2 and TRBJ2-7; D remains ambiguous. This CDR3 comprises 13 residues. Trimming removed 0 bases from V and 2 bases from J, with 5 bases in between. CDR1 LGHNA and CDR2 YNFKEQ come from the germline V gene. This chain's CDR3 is CASSQERAYEQYF. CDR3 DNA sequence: TGTGCCAGCAGCCAAGAAAGAGCCTACGAGCAGTACTTC.

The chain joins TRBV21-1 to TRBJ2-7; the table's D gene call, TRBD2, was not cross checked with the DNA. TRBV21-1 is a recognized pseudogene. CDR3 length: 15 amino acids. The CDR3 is CASSTVRLSSYEQYF. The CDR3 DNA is TGTGCCAGCAGCACCGTTCGTCTAAGCTCCTACGAGCAGTACTTC.

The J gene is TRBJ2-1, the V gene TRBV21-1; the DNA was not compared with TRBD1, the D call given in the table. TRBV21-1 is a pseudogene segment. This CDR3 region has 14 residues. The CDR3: CASSKKDRGDEQFF. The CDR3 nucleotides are TGTGCCAGCAGCAAAAAGGACAGGGGAGATGAGCAGTTCTTC.

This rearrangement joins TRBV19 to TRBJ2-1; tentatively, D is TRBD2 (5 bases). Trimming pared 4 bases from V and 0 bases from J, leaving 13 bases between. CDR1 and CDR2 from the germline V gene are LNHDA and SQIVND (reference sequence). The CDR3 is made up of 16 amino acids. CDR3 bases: TGTGCCAGTAGTACAAAGCGTGGAGGCTCCTACAATGAGCAGTTCTTC. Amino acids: CASSTKRGGSYNEQFF.

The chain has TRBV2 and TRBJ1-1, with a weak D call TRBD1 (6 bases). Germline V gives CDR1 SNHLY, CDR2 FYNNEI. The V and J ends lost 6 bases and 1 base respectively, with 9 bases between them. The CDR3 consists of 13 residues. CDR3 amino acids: CASSDRRNTEAFF. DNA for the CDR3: TGTGCCAGCAGCGACAGGAGGAACACTGAAGCTTTCTTT.

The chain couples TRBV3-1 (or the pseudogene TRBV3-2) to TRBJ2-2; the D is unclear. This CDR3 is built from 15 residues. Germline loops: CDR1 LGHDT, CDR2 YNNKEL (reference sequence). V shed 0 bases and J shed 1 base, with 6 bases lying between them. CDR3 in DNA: TGTGCCAGCAGCCAAGATTACGGGAACACCGGGGAGCTGTTTTTT. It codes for CASSQDYGNTGELFF.